This entry features one T cell receptor (beta chain) sequence. Its antigen is undetermined. Selected positively for CCR7 and CD45RO-negative, naive CD8 cells excluded terminally differentiated effector memory CD45RA+ cells. Recent vaccinations or acute infections were absent in the healthy HIV-negative adult donors. Clones were sequenced by immunoSEQ multiplex PCR, and TCRdb holds only the in-frame ones, with some missing. The sample includes hundreds of thousands of clones, about 92% of them seen just once. The entry originates in a study of shared clonotypes between healthy human individuals. Overall study results and limits: Non-shared clonotypes displayed generation probabilities falling below those of clonotypes present in all four donors.

CDR3 length: 16 residues. The germline gives CDR1 SGHTA, CDR2 FQGNSA. With 2 bases clipped from V and 5 bases from J, the junction kept 8 bases outside the gene matches. Sequenced input: naive CD8+ T cells sorted from blood. The TCR comes from a man between 25 and 39 years old in good health. The V and J genes are TRBV7-2 and TRBJ2-2; 7 positions agree with TRBD1. CDR3 residues: CASSLRSGQTTGELFF. The CDR3 bases are TGTGCCAGCAGCTTAAGGTCGGGACAGACAACCGGGGAGCTGTTTTTT.